The entry below gives a single TCR beta chain sequence along with its context. Profiled with immunoSEQ multiplex PCR; TCRdb holds only in-frame clones, not every one. The sample holds around 200,000 clones, about nine tenths seen once. These data originate in a study of blood T cell repertoires in COVID-19. In the study overall: There were acute and convalescent COVID-19 samples, and they came from the United States, Italy and Spain. The cDNA or gDNA used as material had been derived from T cells, B-cell-depleted T cells, or PBMCs.

Sequences were obtained from PBMCs or T cells enriched from blood (not recorded which). The sequence derives from a woman between 18 and 29 years old who had recovered from COVID-19.

The CDR3 region is CSVARTYEQYF. CDR3 DNA: TGCAGTGTAGCGAGGACCTACGAGCAGTACTTC. The chain recombines TRBV20-1 with TRBJ2-7, with D perhaps TRBD2 (5 bases). This CDR3 is 11 amino acids long. The V gene's germline CDR1 is DFQATT and CDR2 SNEGSKA (reference sequence). Trimming shortened V by 7 bases and J by 2 bases, and 9 bases separated the two germline ends.